This T cell receptor (beta chain) came from a study of blood T cells in healthy people across ages. Study findings and constraints: A roughly linear age-dependent decrease characterized TCR beta diversity per million T cells.

The CDR3 contains 18 residues. The V and J ends lost 7 bases and 1 base, in that order; junction bases with no gene match: 14. CDR1 is SNHLY, CDR2 FYNNEI, per germline. Through a sample-barcoded 5' primer and a J-beta primer mix, a second PCR was run for roughly 7 to 11 cycles. A 12-random-nucleotide template-switch adaptor tagged each cDNA molecule. TCRdb recomputed calls from the 5' RACE reads with MiXCR, one row per CDR3 protein. Of some 860,000 distinct CDR3 sequences listed, roughly three fifths are singletons. This clonotype appeared a few times. The antigen is undetermined. V and J are TRBV2 and TRBJ2-1; 9 bases are a match to TRBD2. The sequence came from a man in his forties or fifties in good health. Source material: blood. CDR3 DNA sequence: TGTGCCAGCACTATAAACGCTCTAGCGGGGAGATCCTACAATGAGCAGTTCTTC. Amino acid sequence: CASTINALAGRSYNEQFF.